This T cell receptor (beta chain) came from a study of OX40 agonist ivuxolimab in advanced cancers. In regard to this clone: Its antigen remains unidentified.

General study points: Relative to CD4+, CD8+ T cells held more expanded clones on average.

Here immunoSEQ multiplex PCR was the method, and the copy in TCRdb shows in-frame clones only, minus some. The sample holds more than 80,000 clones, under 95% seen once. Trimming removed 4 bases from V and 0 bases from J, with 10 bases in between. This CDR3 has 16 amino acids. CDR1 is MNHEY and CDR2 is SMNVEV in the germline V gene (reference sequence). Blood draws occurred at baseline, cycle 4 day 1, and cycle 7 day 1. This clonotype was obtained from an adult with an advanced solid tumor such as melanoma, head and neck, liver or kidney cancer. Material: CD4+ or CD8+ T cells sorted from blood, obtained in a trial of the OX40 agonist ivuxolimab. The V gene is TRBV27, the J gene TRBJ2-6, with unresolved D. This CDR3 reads CASSWKEVSGANVLTF. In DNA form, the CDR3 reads TGTGCCAGCAGTTGGAAAGAAGTCTCTGGGGCCAACGTCCTGACTTTC.